The clone carrying this T cell receptor beta chain appeared a few times. As yet, its antigen is unknown. The record originates from a study of T-cell memory formation after mild COVID-19. The CDR3 extends over 17 amino acids. In germline, CDR1 is SGHTA, CDR2 FQGNSA. The V gene end was trimmed by 5 bases and the J gene end by 6 bases; junction bases not matched to a gene: 12. Notes on the study in general: The study found contracting CD4+ clones mainly in CM and EM and contracting CD8+ clones in EMRA.

Employing constant-segment primers, 5'RACE generated TCR alpha and TCR beta cDNA libraries bearing sample barcodes and UMIs. One entry per CDR3 protein, called by TCRdb with MiXCR from the 5' RACE reads. The sample shows some 320,000 distinct CDR3 sequences, roughly an eighth of them seen only once. The rearrangement joins TRBV7-2 to TRBJ2-1; 11 bases map to TRBD2. The origin of this receptor is a man aged 18 to 30 who had mild COVID-19 (a few samples of this study predate the infection). Cell type and time point are not known. Sequenced input: PBMCs or a T cell subset sorted from them (not recorded which). CDR3 DNA sequence: TGTGCCAGCAGCCCATTTCTCCTAACTAGCGGGGGCAATGAGCAGTTCTTC. This sequence encodes CASSPFLLTSGGNEQFF.